This T cell receptor (beta chain) was sequenced for a study of technical replicates of blood from several donors. The assay was immunoSEQ multiplex PCR, and TCRdb's table has in-frame clones only and misses some. Of 50,000 to 80,000 clones listed, approximately 90% were seen once; the top ten hold approximately 4.4%. The CDR3 consists of 13 residues. The V gene's germline CDR1 is LGHNA and CDR2 YNFKEQ. Trimming cost V 4 bases and J 4 bases, with 9 bases left between them. This clone was detected only a few times. Material for sequencing was PBMCs. The origin of this receptor is a human donor in good health. Some clones in this sample may be carry-over from other donors' samples. The chain carries TRBV4-2 and TRBJ2-3; D not certain. In DNA, the CDR3 is TGTGCCAGCAGCCTTACAGTTTCAGATACGCAGTATTTT. The encoded protein is CASSLTVSDTQYF.